These 8 T cell receptor beta chains came from one sample sequenced in a study of blood T cell repertoires in COVID-19. The data were produced by immunoSEQ multiplex PCR, yet TCRdb's version contains in-frame clones alone and is incomplete. The table lists fewer than 250,000 clones, around four fifths of them singletons. Sequenced input: peripheral blood. These receptors all stem from a woman older than 75 with COVID-19, enrolled during active disease.

This clone showed up just once. V is TRBV7-2 and J is TRBJ1-3, with a tentative D call TRBD1 (5 bases). The CDR3 runs to 18 residues. Per the germline V gene, CDR1 is SGHTA and CDR2 is FQGNSA. With 5 bases removed from V and 0 bases from J, the gap between germline ends came to 20 bases. CDR3 region: CASSGGGTRPISGNTIYF. For the CDR3, the DNA is TGTGCCAGCAGCGGGGGAGGCACTCGGCCTATCTCTGGAAACACCATATATTTT. Looking up the rest from reference TRBV7-2 and TRBJ1-3 gives the full variable domain: GAGVSQSPSNKVTEKGKDVELRCDPISGHTALYWYRQSLGQGLEFLIYFQGNSAPDKSGLPSDRFSAERTGGSVSTLTIQRTQQEDSAVYLCASSGGGTRPISGNTIYFGEGSWLTVV.

This clone occurred once. This rearrangement joins TRBV6-1 to TRBJ1-6, with TRBD1 as a possible D gene (6 bases). Germline V CDR1 and CDR2: MNHNS, SASEGT. V was cut by 4 bases and J by 1 base, with 11 bases left in between. The CDR3 length is 16 residues. CDR3 residues: CASSVHRASYNSPLHF. CDR3 DNA: TGTGCCAGCAGTGTCCACAGGGCTTCCTATAATTCACCCCTCCACTTT.

The chain employs TRBV19 and TRBJ2-1; 12 bases map to TRBD2. V shed 5 bases, J shed 7 bases, and the junction held 9 bases outside the gene matches. Germline CDR1 reads LNHDA; CDR2 reads SQIVND (reference sequence). This CDR3 has 16 amino acids. The CDR3 nucleotides read TGTGCCAGTAGTTTCCTAGCGGGGGGGCTGGGGAATGAGCAGTTCTTC. Translation gives CASSFLAGGLGNEQFF.

The V gene is TRBV27, the J gene TRBJ1-1; D not certain. Between the trimmed V and J ends, which lost 5 bases and 1 base, there was a span of 17 bases. Germline assignment: CDR1 MNHEY and CDR2 SMNVEV (reference sequence). The CDR3 loop spans 16 amino acids. CDR3 in amino acids: CASSTLWGGRNTEAFF. Here the CDR3 DNA reads TGTGCCAGCAGTACCTTATGGGGAGGGAGGAACACTGAAGCTTTCTTT.

The chain recombines TRBV7-3 with TRBJ2-3, with 10 bases aligning to TRBD1. CDR3 length equals 18 residues. Losses at the gene ends were 0 bases for V and 2 bases for J; bases not matched to a gene: 8. Germline V gene sequence: CDR1 SGHTA, CDR2 FQGTGA. The CDR3 spells CASSLTGRQGAPTDTQYF. For the CDR3, the DNA is TGTGCCAGCAGCTTAACGGGGCGACAGGGGGCCCCCACAGATACGCAGTATTTT.

The chain links TRBV5-4 to TRBJ2-1; the match to TRBD2 covers 11 bases. The CDR3 extends over 16 amino acids. The germline CDR1 and CDR2 sequences are SGHNT and YYREEE (reference sequence). J lost 3 bases, V lost 4 bases, and 6 bases had no gene match. For the CDR3, the DNA is TGTGCCAGCAGCCTAGAAGGACTAGCGGGCTACAATGAGCAGTTCTTC. Its protein is CASSLEGLAGYNEQFF.

This clone is a singleton in its sample. The chain has TRBV9 and TRBJ1-6; D is uncertain. CDR1 is SGDLS, CDR2 YYNGEE, per germline. Trimming pared 3 bases from V and 1 base from J, leaving 11 bases between. CDR3 size: 16 residues. The CDR3 sequence: CASSDGGRSYNSPLHF. CDR3 DNA sequence: TGTGCCAGCAGCGACGGAGGGAGGTCCTATAATTCACCCCTCCACTTT.

The chain links TRBV5-1 to TRBJ2-1; D ambiguous. The CDR3 runs 14 residues. CDR1 and CDR2 (germline): SGHRS, YFSETQ. Trimming cost V 0 bases and J 4 bases, with 8 bases left between them. The CDR3 here is CASSLDGVYNEQFF. The DNA for the CDR3 is TGCGCCAGCAGCTTGGATGGAGTTTACAATGAGCAGTTCTTC.